The 22 T cell receptor beta chains presented below share a single source sample, sequenced in a study of OX40 agonist ivuxolimab in advanced cancers. Profiling relied on immunoSEQ multiplex PCR, and the TCRdb table lists in-frame clones only, not all of them. This sample has about 68,000 clones, with roughly nine tenths found just once. The specimen was CD4+ or CD8+ T cells sorted from blood, collected in a trial of the OX40 agonist ivuxolimab. All receptors come from an adult with an advanced solid tumor such as melanoma, head and neck, liver or kidney cancer.

The chain recombines TRBV5-1 with TRBJ2-7; D uncertain. The germline V and J ends were trimmed by 4 bases and 4 bases, with 12 bases remaining between them. The CDR3 loop spans 13 amino acids. The germline V gene has CDR1 SGHRS and CDR2 YFSETQ. The CDR3 region is CASSPEKGYEQYF. DNA of the CDR3: TGCGCCAGCAGCCCTGAGAAGGGATACGAGCAGTACTTC.

This clone has a single count. The V call is TRBV10-3, the J call TRBJ2-7, with TRBD1 matching 10 bases. The CDR3 runs 17 residues. Germline V CDR1 and CDR2: ENHRY, SYGVKD. Losses at the gene ends were 6 bases for V and 4 bases for J; bases not matched to a gene: 15. As DNA, the CDR3 is TGTGCCATCAGGGGGATTGGACAGGGGGATACCTTATACGAGCAGTACTTC. Translated, it gives CAIRGIGQGDTLYEQYF.

The rearrangement joins TRBV4-1 to TRBJ2-7; a weak D match, TRBD1 (5 bases). The V and J ends lost 4 bases and 3 bases respectively, with 19 bases between them. The germline V gene has CDR1 MGHRA and CDR2 YSYEKL. The CDR3 extends over 16 amino acids. DNA of the CDR3: TGCGCCAGCAGCCCCAAACTGACAGCCAAGGTCTACGAGCAGTACTTC. The encoded protein is CASSPKLTAKVYEQYF.

The chain uses TRBV28 and TRBJ2-2; 8 nucleotides agree with TRBD1. The germline V gene has CDR1 MDHEN and CDR2 SYDVKM. V was pared by 6 bases and J by 6 bases, with 9 bases of the junction left unmatched. The CDR3 covers 15 residues. Written as DNA, the CDR3 is TGTGCCAGCAGGCCCCTGGACAGGGATTCCGGGGAGCTGTTTTTT. Translation gives CASRPLDRDSGELFF.

The J gene is TRBJ1-3, the V gene TRBV7-2; no firm D call. Between the trimmed V and J ends, which lost 1 base and 0 bases, there was a span of 4 bases. This CDR3 region has 14 residues. CDR1 and CDR2 (germline): SGHTA, FQGNSA. The CDR3 spells CASSLGDSGNTIYF. The DNA for the CDR3 is TGTGCCAGCAGCTTAGGGGACTCTGGAAACACCATATATTTT.

The rearrangement uses TRBV27 and TRBJ1-4; the D gene is possibly TRBD1 (6 bases). This CDR3 comprises 15 residues. Germline V gives CDR1 MNHEY, CDR2 SMNVEV (reference sequence). V lost 7 bases and J 3 bases, leaving 15 bases between the germline ends. In nucleotides, the CDR3 is TGTGCCAGCACCGAAACAGGACAGCCTAATGAAAAACTGTTTTTT. Its protein product is CASTETGQPNEKLFF.

V usage is TRBV7-2 and J usage is TRBJ1-5, with unresolved D. Germline loops: CDR1 SGHTA, CDR2 FQGNSA. Trimming took 1 base from V and 2 from J, leaving 6 bases between them. The CDR3 length is 14 residues. The CDR3 is CASSLGEGNQPQHF. In nucleotides, the CDR3 is TGTGCCAGCAGCTTAGGGGAGGGCAATCAGCCCCAGCATTTT. The entire variable domain, with the rest obtained from reference TRBV7-2 and TRBJ1-5, is as follows: GAGVSQSPSNKVTEKGKDVELRCDPISGHTALYWYRQSLGQGLEFLIYFQGNSAPDKSGLPSDRFSAERTGGSVSTLTIQRTQQEDSAVYLCASSLGEGNQPQHFGDGTRLSIL.

The chain has TRBV5-6 and TRBJ2-6; no clear D gene. With 6 bases removed from V and 4 bases from J, the gap between germline ends came to 5 bases. This CDR3 has 12 amino acids. The germline V gene encodes CDR1 SGHDT and CDR2 YYEEEE. This CDR3 reads CASTRGANVLTF. CDR3 DNA: TGTGCCAGCACGAGAGGGGCCAACGTCCTGACTTTC.

This clone was counted only a few times. V and J are TRBV7-9 and TRBJ2-1, with a weak D call TRBD1 (6 bases). V lost 4 bases to trimming and J lost 5 bases, with 9 bases between them. This CDR3 comprises 13 residues. From germline, CDR1 is SEHNR and CDR2 FQNEAQ (reference sequence). The CDR3 DNA is TGTGCCAGCAGCTATGGACAGAACAATGAGCAGTTCTTC. Translation: CASSYGQNNEQFF.

The chain links TRBV5-1 to TRBJ2-1, with D uncertain. Germline loops: CDR1 SGHRS, CDR2 YFSETQ. There are 11 residues in the CDR3. Trimming removed 4 bases from V and 7 bases from J, with 6 bases in between. The CDR3 DNA is TGCGCCAGCAGCGAGAGAAATGAGCAGTTCTTC. Protein sequence: CASSERNEQFF.

The chain couples TRBV5-4 to TRBJ1-6, with 10 bases identical to TRBD1. V shed 2 bases and J 6 bases; nucleotides not matched to a gene: 5. CDR1 and CDR2 from the germline V gene are SGHNT and YYREEE (reference sequence). The CDR3 runs to 16 residues. In DNA, the CDR3 is TGTGCCAGCAGCTTCATGGGACAGGGGTCTAATTCACCCCTCCACTTT. Protein: CASSFMGQGSNSPLHF.

The rearrangement links TRBV6-5 to TRBJ1-1; tentatively, D is TRBD1 (6 bases). Germline V gives CDR1 MNHEY, CDR2 SVGAGI. The V and J ends lost 7 bases and 13 bases respectively, with 22 bases between them. This CDR3 comprises 13 residues. The CDR3 here is CASTPGVTGSIFF. The CDR3 nucleotides read TGTGCCAGCACCCCTGGGGTGACAGGATCTATTTTCTTT.

This chain uses TRBV7-9 with TRBJ2-2, with D unresolved. V dropped 1 base and J dropped 7 bases, with 7 bases sitting between them. From germline, CDR1 is SEHNR and CDR2 FQNEAQ (reference sequence). The CDR3 is made up of 13 amino acids. DNA of the CDR3: TGTGCCAGCAGCTTAGATATCCTCGGGGAGCTGTTTTTT. As protein: CASSLDILGELFF.

A word on this clone: A read error may explain this, as a much larger clone is one base away. Within the sample, other DNA sequences also encode this same CDR3. The chain joins TRBV7-8 to TRBJ1-5; D remains ambiguous. CDR1 and CDR2 from the germline V gene are SGHVS and FQNEAQ. Trimming stripped 4 bases from V and 3 bases from J, with 7 bases between. CDR3 length: 13 amino acids. The CDR3 spells CASSSFLNQPQHF. The CDR3 DNA reads as TGTGCCAGCAGCTCTTTCCTCAATCAGCCCCAGCATTTT.

The genes are TRBV6-1 and TRBJ1-5; no firm D call. Germline values: CDR1 MNHNS, CDR2 SASEGT. V shed 7 bases and J shed 2 bases, with 6 bases lying between them. The CDR3 covers 12 residues. CDR3 coding DNA: TGTGCCAGCAAAAAGGGCAATCAGCCCCAGCATTTT. This sequence encodes CASKKGNQPQHF.

The chain carries TRBV15 and TRBJ2-5; TRBD1 matches at 9 bases. Germline V gene data show CDR1 as LNHNV and CDR2 as YYDKDF (reference sequence). CDR3 size: 15 residues. V dropped 5 bases and J dropped 5; count of bases not matched to a gene: 9. CDR3 amino acids: CATSDRDRVGETQYF. DNA for the CDR3: TGTGCCACCAGCGACCGGGACAGGGTAGGGGAGACCCAGTACTTC.

This clone was seen just once. The gene calls are TRBV5-8 and TRBJ2-1; D call uncertain. Germline V gene sequence: CDR1 SGHTS, CDR2 YDEGEE. The CDR3 is made up of 14 amino acids. Deletions cut 0 bases from V and 12 bases from J, with 16 bases between. The CDR3 region has the DNA TGTGCCAGCAGCTTGGTGCAGGCTACATATGGGCAGTTCTTC. Amino acid sequence: CASSLVQATYGQFF.

The gene calls are TRBV11-1 and TRBJ2-1; D ambiguous. V was shortened by 5 bases and J by 0 bases, with 11 bases between the two germline ends. CDR3 length: 15 amino acids. The germline V gene encodes CDR1 SGHAT and CDR2 FQDESV (reference sequence). The CDR3 nucleotides read TGTGCCAGCAGCCTAGACTGGAGCTCCTACAATGAGCAGTTCTTC. As protein: CASSLDWSSYNEQFF.

This clone was seen a few times. The V gene is TRBV4-2, the J gene TRBJ1-4; 7 bases align to TRBD1. Germline CDR1 and CDR2: LGHNA and YNFKEQ. The CDR3 extends over 13 amino acids. With 4 bases clipped from V and 6 bases from J, the junction kept 2 bases outside the gene matches. CDR3 residues: CASSLGTDEKLFF. The CDR3 nucleotides read TGTGCCAGCAGCCTGGGGACAGATGAAAAACTGTTTTTT.

A word on this clone: The same CDR3 arises from other DNA sequences in this sample as well. The chain is built from TRBV28 and TRBJ1-2, with unresolved D. Per germline, CDR1 MDHEN and CDR2 SYDVKM. With 2 bases removed from V and 4 bases from J, the gap between germline ends came to 5 bases. This CDR3 region has 12 residues. CDR3 amino acids: CASSLTGYGYTF. CDR3 DNA: TGTGCCAGCAGTTTAACGGGCTATGGCTACACCTTC.

In this sample, this clone turned up once. The gene calls are TRBV18 and TRBJ1-1, with D unresolved. The V end was cut by 6 bases, the J end by 3 bases, with 17 bases between. The CDR3 is 15 residues long. From germline, CDR1 is KGHSH and CDR2 LQKENI. This CDR3 reads CASSRQNKVYTEAFF. CDR3 bases: TGTGCCAGCTCCCGTCAGAACAAGGTTTACACTGAAGCTTTCTTT. The full variable domain, in which reference TRBV18 and TRBJ1-1 provide the parts outside the CDR3, is NAGVMQNPRHLVRRRGQEARLRCSPMKGHSHVYWYRQLPEEGLKFMVYLQKENIIDESGMPKERFSAEFPKEGPSILRIQQVVRGDSAAYFCASSRQNKVYTEAFFGQGTRLTVV.

The chain's CDR3 is CASSLAGGPGDEQFF. Written as DNA, the CDR3 is TGCGCCAGCAGCTTGGCGGGAGGGCCTGGAGATGAGCAGTTCTTC. The gene calls are TRBV5-1 and TRBJ2-1, with 8 bases identical to TRBD2. CDR3 length equals 15 residues. Germline assignment: CDR1 SGHRS and CDR2 YFSETQ. Losses at the gene ends were 0 bases for V and 8 bases for J; bases not matched to a gene: 7.